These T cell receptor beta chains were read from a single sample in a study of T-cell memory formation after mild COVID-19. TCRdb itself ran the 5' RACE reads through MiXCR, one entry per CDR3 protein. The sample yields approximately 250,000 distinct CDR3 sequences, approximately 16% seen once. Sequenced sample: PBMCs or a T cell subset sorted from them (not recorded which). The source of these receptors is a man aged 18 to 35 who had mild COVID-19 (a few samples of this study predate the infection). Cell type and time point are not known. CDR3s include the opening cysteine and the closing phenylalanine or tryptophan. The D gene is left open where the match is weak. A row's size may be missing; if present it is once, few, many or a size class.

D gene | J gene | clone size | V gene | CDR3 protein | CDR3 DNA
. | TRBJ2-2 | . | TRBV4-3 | CASSQDTKYTGELFF | TGCGCCAGCAGCCAAGATACGAAGTACACCGGGGAGCTGTTTTTT
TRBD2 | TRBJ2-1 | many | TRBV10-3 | CATLSGGQYNEQFF | TGTGCCACTCTTAGCGGGGGCCAGTACAATGAGCAGTTCTTC
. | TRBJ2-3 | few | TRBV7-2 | CASSLTQGTDTQYF | TGTGCCAGCAGCTTAACACAGGGCACAGATACGCAGTATTTT
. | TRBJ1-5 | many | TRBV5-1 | CASSLGDQNQPQHF | TGCGCCAGCAGCTTGGGGGACCAGAATCAGCCCCAGCATTTT
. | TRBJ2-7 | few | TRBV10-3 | CAITPDGSLEQYF | TGTGCCATCACCCCCGACGGTTCACTCGAGCAGTACTTC
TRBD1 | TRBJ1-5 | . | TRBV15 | CATSITGGNQPQHF | TGTGCCACCAGCATAACAGGGGGGAATCAGCCCCAGCATTTT
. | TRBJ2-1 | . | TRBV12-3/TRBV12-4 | CASSHGLNYEQFF | TGTGCCAGCAGCCATGGACTAAACTATGAGCAGTTCTTC
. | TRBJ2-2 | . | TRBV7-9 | CASSSTSTVRGELFF | TGTGCCAGCAGCTCGACATCGACAGTTCGGGGGGAGCTGTTTTTT
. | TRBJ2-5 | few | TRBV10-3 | CAISELASETQYF | TGTGCCATCAGTGAGCTAGCGTCAGAGACCCAGTACTTC
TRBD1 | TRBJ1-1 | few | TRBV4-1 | CASSQEDRGLAEAFF | TGCGCCAGCAGCCAAGAGGACAGGGGTTTAGCTGAAGCTTTCTTT
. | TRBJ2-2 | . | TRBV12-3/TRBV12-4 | CASRWGRANTGELFF | TGTGCCAGCAGGTGGGGCCGAGCGAACACCGGGGAGCTGTTTTTT
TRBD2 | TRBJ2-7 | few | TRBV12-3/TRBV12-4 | CASSQPGTKQYF | TGTGCCAGCAGTCAACCCGGGACTAAGCAGTACTTC
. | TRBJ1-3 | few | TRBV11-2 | CASSLLSRRQSSGNTIYF | TGTGCCAGCAGCTTATTATCCCGGAGACAAAGCTCTGGAAACACCATATATTTT
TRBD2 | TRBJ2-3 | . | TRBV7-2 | CASSLVFGGTDTQYF | TGTGCCAGCAGCTTAGTGTTCGGGGGGACAGATACGCAGTATTTT
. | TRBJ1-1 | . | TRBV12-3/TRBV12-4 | CASSLLQGGRTEAFF | TGTGCCAGCAGTTTATTACAGGGCGGTCGGACTGAAGCTTTCTTT
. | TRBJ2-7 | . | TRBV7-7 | CASSPELGKYEQYF | TGTGCCAGCAGCCCGGAACTGGGAAAATACGAGCAGTACTTC
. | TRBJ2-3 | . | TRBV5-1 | CASSGQSRTDTQYF | TGCGCCAGCAGCGGGCAATCACGGACAGATACGCAGTATTTT
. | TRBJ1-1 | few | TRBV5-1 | CASSFGDGNTEAFF | TGCGCCAGCAGCTTCGGGGACGGGAACACTGAAGCTTTCTTT
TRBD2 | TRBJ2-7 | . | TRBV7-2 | CASSFGGGPPSEQYF | TGTGCCAGCAGCTTTGGCGGGGGGCCACCCTCCGAGCAGTACTTC
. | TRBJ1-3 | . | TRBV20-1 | CSASRPGELGNTIYF | TGCAGTGCTTCCCGTCCCGGGGAATTGGGAAACACCATATATTTT
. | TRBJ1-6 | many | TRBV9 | CASSVAAGENSPLHF | TGTGCCAGCAGCGTAGCGGCAGGGGAAAATTCACCCCTCCACTTT
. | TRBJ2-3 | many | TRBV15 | CATSRDLADTQYF | TGTGCCACCAGCAGAGATCTAGCGGATACGCAGTATTTT
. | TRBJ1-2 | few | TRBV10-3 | CAISERQRINYGYTF | TGTGCCATCAGTGAGCGACAAAGGATTAACTATGGCTACACCTTC
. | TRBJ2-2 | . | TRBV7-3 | CASSPLPGATGELFF | TGTGCCAGCAGCCCGCTCCCAGGGGCAACCGGGGAGCTGTTTTTT
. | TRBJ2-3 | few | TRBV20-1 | CSASTGDQYF | TGCAGTGCTAGTACGGGGGACCAGTATTTT
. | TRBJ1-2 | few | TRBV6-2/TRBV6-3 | CASSYWQGSLEGYTF | TGTGCCAGCAGTTACTGGCAGGGATCCTTAGAAGGCTACACCTTC
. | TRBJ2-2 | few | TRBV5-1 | CASSLVWVTGELFF | TGCGCCAGCAGCTTGGTGTGGGTGACCGGGGAGCTGTTTTTT
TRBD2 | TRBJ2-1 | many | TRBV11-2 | CASSSPLSGGFDNEQFF | TGTGCCAGCAGCTCCCCTCTGAGCGGGGGATTCGACAATGAGCAGTTCTTC
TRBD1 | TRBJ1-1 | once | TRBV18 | CASSRQGQANTEAFF | TGTGCCAGCTCACGTCAGGGACAGGCTAACACTGAAGCTTTCTTT
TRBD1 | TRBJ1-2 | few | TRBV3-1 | CASSQEDRASGYTF | TGTGCCAGCAGCCAAGAGGACAGGGCAAGCGGCTACACCTTC
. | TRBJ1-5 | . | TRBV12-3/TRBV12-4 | CASSLEQGWNQPQHF | TGTGCCAGCAGTTTAGAACAGGGATGGAATCAGCCCCAGCATTTT
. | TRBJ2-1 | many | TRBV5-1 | CASSLSAGDDEQFF | TGCGCCAGCAGCTTGTCTGCCGGCGACGATGAGCAGTTCTTC
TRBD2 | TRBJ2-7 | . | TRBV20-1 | CSVGPRTSDYEQYF | TGCAGTGTGGGTCCCCGGACTAGCGACTACGAGCAGTACTTC
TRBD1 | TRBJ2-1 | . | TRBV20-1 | CSATAVGQGVSNEQFF | TGCAGTGCCACTGCGGTTGGACAGGGGGTTTCGAATGAGCAGTTCTTC
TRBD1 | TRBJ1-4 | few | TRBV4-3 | CASSPGQGGFEKLFF | TGCGCCAGCAGCCCTGGACAGGGTGGTTTTGAAAAACTGTTTTTT
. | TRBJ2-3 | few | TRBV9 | CASSVVSGTDTQYF | TGTGCCAGCAGCGTAGTATCGGGTACAGATACGCAGTATTTT
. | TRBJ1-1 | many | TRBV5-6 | CASPGTGNTEAFF | TGTGCCAGCCCTGGGACGGGGAACACTGAAGCTTTCTTT
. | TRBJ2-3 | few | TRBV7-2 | CASSLGAGDTQYF | TGTGCCAGCAGCTTGGGGGCAGGGGATACGCAGTATTTT
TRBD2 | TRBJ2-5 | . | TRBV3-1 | CASRRFLAGESGETQYF | TGTGCCAGCAGACGGTTTCTAGCGGGGGAGTCTGGCGAGACCCAGTACTTC
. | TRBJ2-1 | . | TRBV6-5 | CASRGGIEQFF | TGTGCCAGCAGGGGGGGAATCGAGCAGTTCTTC
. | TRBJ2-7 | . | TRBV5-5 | CASSFGGISYEQYF | TGTGCCAGCAGCTTCGGCGGTATCTCCTACGAGCAGTACTTC
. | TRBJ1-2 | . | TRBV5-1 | CASSLGQPAFYTF | TGCGCCAGCAGCTTGGGACAGCCGGCGTTCTACACCTTC
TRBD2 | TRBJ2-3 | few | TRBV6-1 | CASSEALRGSQYF | TGTGCCAGCAGTGAAGCGTTGCGGGGGTCGCAGTATTTT
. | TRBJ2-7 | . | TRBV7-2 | CASSRRFREEGYEQYF | TGTGCCAGCAGCCGAAGATTCCGGGAAGAAGGGTACGAGCAGTACTTC
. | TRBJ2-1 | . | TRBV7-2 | CASSFRDGLYNEQFF | TGTGCCAGCAGCTTCCGGGACGGGTTATACAATGAGCAGTTCTTC
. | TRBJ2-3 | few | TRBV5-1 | CASSLAGISTDTQYF | TGCGCCAGCAGCTTGGCTGGGATAAGCACAGATACGCAGTATTTT
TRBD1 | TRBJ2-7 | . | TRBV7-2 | CASSPTGGKGYEQYF | TGTGCCAGCAGCCCCACAGGGGGAAAGGGCTACGAGCAGTACTTC
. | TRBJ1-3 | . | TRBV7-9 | CASSVAGTALF | TGTGCCAGCAGCGTTGCCGGGACGGCCCTTTTT
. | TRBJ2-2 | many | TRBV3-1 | CASSQFIAAGELFF | TGTGCCAGCAGCCAATTCATAGCCGCCGGGGAGCTGTTTTTT
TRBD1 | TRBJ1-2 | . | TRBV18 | CASSQDRDGSGYTF | TGTGCCAGCTCACAGGACAGGGACGGGAGCGGCTACACCTTC
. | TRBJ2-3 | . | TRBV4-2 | CASSQDTLGERSDTQYF | TGTGCCAGCAGCCAAGATACATTAGGCGAGAGATCAGATACGCAGTATTTT
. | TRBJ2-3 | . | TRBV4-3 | CASSQVEGTDTQYF | TGCGCCAGCAGCCAAGTCGAGGGCACAGATACGCAGTATTTT
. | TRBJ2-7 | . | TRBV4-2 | CASSLGVQAPYEQYF | TGTGCCAGCAGCCTTGGGGTCCAGGCGCCCTACGAGCAGTACTTC
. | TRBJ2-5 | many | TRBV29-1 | CSTQRGAEETQYF | TGCAGCACCCAAAGGGGGGCGGAAGAGACCCAGTACTTC